This TCR beta chain came from a study of T cell changes during pregnancy in multiple sclerosis. Some clones are missing from TCRdb's copy, which holds only in-frame ones; the method was immunoSEQ multiplex PCR. The sample contains more than 30,000 clones, just under 95% of which appear only once. V lost 4 bases, J lost 0 bases, and 7 bases stayed unmatched. This CDR3 has 18 amino acids. Germline V gene data show CDR1 as SGHRS and CDR2 as YFSETQ. The J gene is TRBJ2-3, the V gene TRBV5-1; 14 nucleotides align to TRBD2. The clonotype originates from a female donor with multiple sclerosis, enrolled in a pregnancy study. Sequenced here: CD8+ T cells from peripheral blood mononuclear cells, sampled in the third trimester of pregnancy. The CDR3, as DNA: TGCGCCAGCAGCATGACTAGCGGGGGGGAAACTAGCACAGATACGCAGTATTTT. It codes for CASSMTSGGETSTDTQYF.